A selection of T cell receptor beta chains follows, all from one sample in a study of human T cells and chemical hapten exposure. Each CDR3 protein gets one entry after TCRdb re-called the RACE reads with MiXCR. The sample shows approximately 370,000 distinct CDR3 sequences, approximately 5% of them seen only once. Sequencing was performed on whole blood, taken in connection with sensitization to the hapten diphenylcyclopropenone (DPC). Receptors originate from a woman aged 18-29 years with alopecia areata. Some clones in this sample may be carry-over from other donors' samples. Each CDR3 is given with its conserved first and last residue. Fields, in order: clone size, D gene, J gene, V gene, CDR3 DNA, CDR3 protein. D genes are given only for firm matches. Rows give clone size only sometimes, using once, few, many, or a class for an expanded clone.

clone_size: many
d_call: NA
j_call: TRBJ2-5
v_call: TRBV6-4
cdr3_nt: TGTGCCAGCAGTGCAGACAGGAGGGGGACCCAGTACTTC
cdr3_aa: CASSADRRGTQYF

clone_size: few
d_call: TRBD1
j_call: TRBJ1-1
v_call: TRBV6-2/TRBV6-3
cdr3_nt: TGTGCCAGCAGCCCGTACCCGACAGGGAGAAACACTGAAGCTTTCTTT
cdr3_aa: CASSPYPTGRNTEAFF

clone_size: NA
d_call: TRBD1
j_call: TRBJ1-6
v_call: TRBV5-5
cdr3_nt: TGTGTCAGCAGCTTAGCCGGGACAGGGGGCGTAATGACACCCCTCCACTTT
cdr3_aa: CVSSLAGTGGVMTPLHF

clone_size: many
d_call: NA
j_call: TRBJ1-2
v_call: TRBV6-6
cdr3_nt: TGTGCCAGCAGTTACTCGAAAGGGAACTATGGCTACACCTTC
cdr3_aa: CASSYSKGNYGYTF

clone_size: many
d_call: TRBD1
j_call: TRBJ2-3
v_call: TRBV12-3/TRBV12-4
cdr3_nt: TGTGCCAGCGCCGGGACAGGGGGTACAGATACGCAGTATTTT
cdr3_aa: CASAGTGGTDTQYF

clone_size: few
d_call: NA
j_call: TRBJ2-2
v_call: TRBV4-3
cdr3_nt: TGCGCCAGCAGCCAAGAAAGGACACATGCCGGGGAGCTGTTTTTT
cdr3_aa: CASSQERTHAGELFF

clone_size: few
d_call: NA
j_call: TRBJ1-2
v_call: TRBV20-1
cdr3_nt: TGCAGTGCTAGGGATTCGGGGCTTTCTGGCTACACCTTC
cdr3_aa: CSARDSGLSGYTF

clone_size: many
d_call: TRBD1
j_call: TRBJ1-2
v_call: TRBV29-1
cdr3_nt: TGCAGCGGCGGGACAGGGGACCGCTACACCTTC
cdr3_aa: CSGGTGDRYTF

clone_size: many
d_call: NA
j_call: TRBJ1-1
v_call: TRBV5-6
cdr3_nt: TGTGCCAGCAGCCAGCAGACGGGCCGGATGGGGGTTGAAGCTTTCTTT
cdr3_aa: CASSQQTGRMGVEAFF

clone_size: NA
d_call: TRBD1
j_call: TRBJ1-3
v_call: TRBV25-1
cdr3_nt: TGTGCCAGCTGTAGGACAGGGACGGGAAACACCATATATTTT
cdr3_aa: CASCRTGTGNTIYF

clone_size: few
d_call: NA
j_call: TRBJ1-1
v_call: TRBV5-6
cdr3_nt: TGTGCCAGCAGCGGGCGGACCTCGACGGTATCTTTCTTT
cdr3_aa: CASSGRTSTVSFF

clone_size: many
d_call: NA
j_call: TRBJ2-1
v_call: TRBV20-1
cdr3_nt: TGCAGTGCTCCCGGCCTGAGGGCCCAGGAGCAGTTCTTC
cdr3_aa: CSAPGLRAQEQFF

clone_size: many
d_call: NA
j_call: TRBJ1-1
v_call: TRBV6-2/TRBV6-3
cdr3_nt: TGTGCCAGCAGATCGACAGGCCCCCCGAACACTGAAGCTTTCTTT
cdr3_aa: CASRSTGPPNTEAFF

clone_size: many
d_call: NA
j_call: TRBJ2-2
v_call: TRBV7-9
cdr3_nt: TGTGCCAGCAGCTCACCGGGAAGACGAACCGGGGAGCTGTTTTTT
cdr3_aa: CASSSPGRRTGELFF

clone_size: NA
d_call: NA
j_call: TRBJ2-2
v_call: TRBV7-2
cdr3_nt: TGTGCCAGCAGCCTTTGGGGGACCTACACCGGGGAGCTGTTTTTT
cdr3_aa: CASSLWGTYTGELFF

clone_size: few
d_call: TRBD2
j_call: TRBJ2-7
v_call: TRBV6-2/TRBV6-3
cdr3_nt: TGTGCCAGCAGTGGTCTTACTAGCGAACTCTCCTACGAGCAGTACTTC
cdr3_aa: CASSGLTSELSYEQYF

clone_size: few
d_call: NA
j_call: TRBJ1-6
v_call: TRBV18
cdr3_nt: TGTGCCAGCTCACCAGGCACCTATAATTCACCCCTCCACTTT
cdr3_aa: CASSPGTYNSPLHF

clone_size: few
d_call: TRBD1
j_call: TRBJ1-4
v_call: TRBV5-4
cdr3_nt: TGTGCCAGCAGCCGGACAGGGGCGAGTGAAAAACTGTTTTTT
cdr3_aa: CASSRTGASEKLFF

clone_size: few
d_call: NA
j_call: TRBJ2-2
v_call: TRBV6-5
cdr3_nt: TGTGCCAGCAGAGGGAAGGAGGGGCTTCACACCGGGGAGCTGTTTTTT
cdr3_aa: CASRGKEGLHTGELFF

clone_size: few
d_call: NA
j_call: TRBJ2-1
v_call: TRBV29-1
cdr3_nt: TGCAGCGTTGTCGGTTCTCGCAATGAGCAGTTCTTC
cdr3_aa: CSVVGSRNEQFF

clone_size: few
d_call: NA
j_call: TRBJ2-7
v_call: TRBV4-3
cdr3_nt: TGCGCCAGCAGCCAAGATGGAAGGGGTCCCGCCTACGAGCAGTACTTC
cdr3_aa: CASSQDGRGPAYEQYF

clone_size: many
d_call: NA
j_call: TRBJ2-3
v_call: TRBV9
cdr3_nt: TGTGCCAGCAGCGTAGAAGTAACCGGGACAACGCAGTATTTT
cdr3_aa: CASSVEVTGTTQYF

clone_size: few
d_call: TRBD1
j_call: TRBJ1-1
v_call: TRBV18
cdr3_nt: TGTGCCAGCTCACCCCTAAGGGGACAGACGAACACTGAAGCTTTCTTT
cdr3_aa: CASSPLRGQTNTEAFF

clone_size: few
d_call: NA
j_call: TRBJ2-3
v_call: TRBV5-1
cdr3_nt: TGCGCCAGCAGCTCCGCTGGACAGCCTAGCACAGATACGCAGTATTTT
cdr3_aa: CASSSAGQPSTDTQYF

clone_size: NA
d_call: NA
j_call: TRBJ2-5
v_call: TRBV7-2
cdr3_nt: TGTGCCAGCAGCCCACCCCCGATAGGAGAGACCCAGTACTTC
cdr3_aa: CASSPPPIGETQYF

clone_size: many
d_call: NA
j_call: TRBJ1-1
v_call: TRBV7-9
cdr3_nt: TGTGCCAGCAGCTTCGAGAACACTGAAGCTTTCTTT
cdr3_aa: CASSFENTEAFF

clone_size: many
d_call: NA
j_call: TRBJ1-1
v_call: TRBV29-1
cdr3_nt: TGCAGCACTCCTGCGGGGACCCAAGACACTGAAGCTTTCTTT
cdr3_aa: CSTPAGTQDTEAFF

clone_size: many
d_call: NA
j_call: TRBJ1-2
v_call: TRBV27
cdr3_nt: TGTGCCAGCAGTTTCGGCGACACGAACTATGGCTACACCTTC
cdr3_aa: CASSFGDTNYGYTF

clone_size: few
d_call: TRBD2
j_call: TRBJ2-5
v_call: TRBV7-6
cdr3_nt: TGTGCCAGCAGCTTAGCTAGCGGGAGGGAGACCCAGTACTTC
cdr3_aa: CASSLASGRETQYF

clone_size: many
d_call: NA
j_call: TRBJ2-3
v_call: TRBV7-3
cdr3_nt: TGTGCCAGCAGCTCGTGGGGGGAATTCGGAGATACGCAGTATTTT
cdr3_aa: CASSSWGEFGDTQYF

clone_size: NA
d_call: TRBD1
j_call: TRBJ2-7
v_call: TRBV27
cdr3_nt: TGTGCCAGCAGCACAGGGGGCGCGTCGTTCGAGCAGTACTTC
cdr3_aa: CASSTGGASFEQYF

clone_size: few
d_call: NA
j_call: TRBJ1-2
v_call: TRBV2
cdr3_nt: TGTGCCAGCAGTGACACATCGTCTAACTATGGCTACACCTTC
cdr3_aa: CASSDTSSNYGYTF

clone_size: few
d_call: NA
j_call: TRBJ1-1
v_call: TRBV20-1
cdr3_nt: TGCAGTGCTCTCCTACATCTGAACACTGAAGCTTTCTTT
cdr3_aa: CSALLHLNTEAFF

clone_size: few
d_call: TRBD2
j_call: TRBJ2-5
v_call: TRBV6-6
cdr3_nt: TGTGCCAGCAGTTACGCAGGGAGGGCAGAGACCCAGTACTTC
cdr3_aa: CASSYAGRAETQYF

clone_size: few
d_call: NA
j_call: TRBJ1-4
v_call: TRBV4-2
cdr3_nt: TGTGCCAGCAGCCAAGTACGGTTGACTAATGAAAAACTGTTTTTT
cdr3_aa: CASSQVRLTNEKLFF

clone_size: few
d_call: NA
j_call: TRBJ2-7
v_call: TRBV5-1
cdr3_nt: TGCGCCAGCAGCCTCGAAGACCAGCCTTCCTACGAGCAGTACTTC
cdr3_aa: CASSLEDQPSYEQYF

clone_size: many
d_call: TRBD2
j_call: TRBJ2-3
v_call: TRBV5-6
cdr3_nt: TGTGCCAGCAGCTGGGGGACTAGCGGGGGGCGAGATACGCAGTATTTT
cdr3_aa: CASSWGTSGGRDTQYF

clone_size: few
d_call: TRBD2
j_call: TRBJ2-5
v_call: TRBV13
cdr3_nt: TGTGCCAGCAGGGAGTATAGCGGGGGGGCCGGAGAGACCCAGTACTTC
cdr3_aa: CASREYSGGAGETQYF

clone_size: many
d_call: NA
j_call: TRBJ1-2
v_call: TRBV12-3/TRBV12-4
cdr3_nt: TGTGCCAGCAGTTTGATCGAAGCTAACTATGGCTACACCTTC
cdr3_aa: CASSLIEANYGYTF

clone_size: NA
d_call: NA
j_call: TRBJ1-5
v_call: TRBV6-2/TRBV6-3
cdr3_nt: TGTGCCAGCAGTCCACAAGTGAATCAGCCCCAGCATTTT
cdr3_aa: CASSPQVNQPQHF

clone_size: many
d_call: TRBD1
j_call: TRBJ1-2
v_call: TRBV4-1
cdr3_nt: TGCGCCAGCAGCCATGGACAGGCCTATGGCTACACCTTC
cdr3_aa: CASSHGQAYGYTF

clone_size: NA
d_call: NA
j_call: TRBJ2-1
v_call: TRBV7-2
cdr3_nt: TGTGCCAGCAGAGCCGGGACGGGGTACAATGAGCAGTTCTTC
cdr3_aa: CASRAGTGYNEQFF

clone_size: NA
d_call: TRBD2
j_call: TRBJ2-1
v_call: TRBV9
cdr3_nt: TGTGCCAGCAGCGTAGGGGCTAGCGGGGGAAACAATGAGCAGTTCTTC
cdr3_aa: CASSVGASGGNNEQFF

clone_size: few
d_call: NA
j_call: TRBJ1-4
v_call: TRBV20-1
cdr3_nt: TGCAGTGCTAGCAAGTCTGGGGCCCCTAATGAAAAACTGTTTTTT
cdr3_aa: CSASKSGAPNEKLFF

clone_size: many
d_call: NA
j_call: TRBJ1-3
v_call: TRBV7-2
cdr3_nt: TGTGCCAGCAGCCTGGGACCGCAGAGCGGAAACACCATATATTTT
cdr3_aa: CASSLGPQSGNTIYF

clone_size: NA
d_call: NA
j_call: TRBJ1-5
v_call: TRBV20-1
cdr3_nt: TGCAGTGCTAGAGAAGCCGGGCCTGGGGTCCGGGTCGACAATCAGCCCCAGCATTTT
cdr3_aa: CSAREAGPGVRVDNQPQHF

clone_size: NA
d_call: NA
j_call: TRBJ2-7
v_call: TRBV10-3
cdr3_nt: TGTGCCATCAAAAACGGGGACGAGCAGTACTTC
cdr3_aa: CAIKNGDEQYF

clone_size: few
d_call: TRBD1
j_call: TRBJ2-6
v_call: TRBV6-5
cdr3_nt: TGTGCCAGCAGCGGGACAGCCCTCTCTGGGGCCAACGTCCTGACTTTC
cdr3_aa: CASSGTALSGANVLTF

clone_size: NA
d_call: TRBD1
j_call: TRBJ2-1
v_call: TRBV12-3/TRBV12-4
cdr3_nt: TGTGCCAGCACCTGGTGGGGCCCGGGACAGTACAATGAGCAGTTCTTC
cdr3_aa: CASTWWGPGQYNEQFF

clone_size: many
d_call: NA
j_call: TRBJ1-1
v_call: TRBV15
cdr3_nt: TGTGCCACCAGTCTATCCAACACTGAAGCTTTCTTT
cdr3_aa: CATSLSNTEAFF

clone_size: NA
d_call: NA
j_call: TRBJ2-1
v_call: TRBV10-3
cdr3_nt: TGTGCCATCAGTGAGGATACTAATGAGCAGTTCTTC
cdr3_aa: CAISEDTNEQFF

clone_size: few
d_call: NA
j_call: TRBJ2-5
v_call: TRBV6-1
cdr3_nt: TGTGCCAGCAGCTCTCTCGGACCTACAACCCGGACCCAGTACTTC
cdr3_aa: CASSSLGPTTRTQYF

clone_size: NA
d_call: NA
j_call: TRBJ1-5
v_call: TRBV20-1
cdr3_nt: TGCAGTGCTAGGATAGTAGGGGATCAACCCCAGCATTTT
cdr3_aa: CSARIVGDQPQHF

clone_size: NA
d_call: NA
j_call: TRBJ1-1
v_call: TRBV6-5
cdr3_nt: TGTGCCAGCAGTTATTCAGGGGACAACGCTGAAGCTTTCTTT
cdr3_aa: CASSYSGDNAEAFF

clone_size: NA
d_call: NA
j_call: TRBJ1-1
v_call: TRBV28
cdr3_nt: TGTGCCAGCAACGGGGTCGGGGCGGAAGCTTTCTTT
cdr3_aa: CASNGVGAEAFF

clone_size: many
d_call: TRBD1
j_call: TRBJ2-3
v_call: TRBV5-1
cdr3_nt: TGCGCCAGCAGCTTGGGCGCTCGCAGGGGGCTAAATTCGGGCACAGATACGCAGTATTTT
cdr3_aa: CASSLGARRGLNSGTDTQYF

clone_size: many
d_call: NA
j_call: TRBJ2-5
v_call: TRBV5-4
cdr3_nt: TGTGCCAGCAGCAGGGACTTCGACTTCCAAGAGACCCAGTACTTC
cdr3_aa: CASSRDFDFQETQYF